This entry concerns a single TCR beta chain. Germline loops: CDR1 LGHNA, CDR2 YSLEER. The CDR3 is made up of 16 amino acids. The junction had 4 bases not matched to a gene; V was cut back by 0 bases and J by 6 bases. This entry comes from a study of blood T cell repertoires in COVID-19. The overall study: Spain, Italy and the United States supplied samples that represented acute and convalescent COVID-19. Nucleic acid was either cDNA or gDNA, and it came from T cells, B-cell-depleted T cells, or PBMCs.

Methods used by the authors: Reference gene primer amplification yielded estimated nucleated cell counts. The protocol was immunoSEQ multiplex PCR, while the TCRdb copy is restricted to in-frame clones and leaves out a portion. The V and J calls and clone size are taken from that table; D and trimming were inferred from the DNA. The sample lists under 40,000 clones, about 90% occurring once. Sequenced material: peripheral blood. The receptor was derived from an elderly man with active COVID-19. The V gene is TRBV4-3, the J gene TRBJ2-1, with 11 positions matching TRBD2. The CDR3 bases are TGCGCCAGCAGCCAAGATATCCTAGCGGGAGGCAATGAGCAGTTCTTC. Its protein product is CASSQDILAGGNEQFF.